This T cell receptor (beta chain) was sequenced during a study of shared clonotypes between healthy human individuals. Study in general: Each donor had three CD4 naive, three CD4 memory, two CD8 naive and one CD8 memory plate. General study results and limits: Several donors held about 5.1% of naive CD4 clonotypes in common.

In the case of this clone: The target antigen is unknown.

V shed 6 bases and J shed 4 bases, with 10 bases lying between them. The CDR3 loop spans 13 amino acids. Per germline, CDR1 MNHNS and CDR2 SASEGT. Profiled with immunoSEQ multiplex PCR; TCRdb holds only in-frame clones, not every one. Altogether more than 550,000 clones are present, just under 75% being singletons, with the ten largest covering under 2%. The sample consisted of memory CD4+ T cells sorted from blood. Specified subset: CD45RA-negative fraction. The J gene is TRBJ1-3, the V gene TRBV6-1; D unclear. The sequence was collected from a woman in her twenties or thirties in good health. As DNA, the CDR3 is TGTGCCAGCAGCGACCCCGCGGGAAACACCATATATTTT. Its protein is CASSDPAGNTIYF.